A selection of T cell receptor beta chains follows, all from one sample in a study of T cell changes during pregnancy in multiple sclerosis. Produced via immunoSEQ multiplex PCR; TCRdb's table is partial and in-frame only. The sample carries more than 55,000 clones, roughly 92% recorded once. The source material was peripheral blood, sampled in the first trimester of pregnancy. The source is a female donor with multiple sclerosis, enrolled in a pregnancy study. Both conserved end residues are part of each CDR3.

>TRBV7-3|TRBJ1-2
CASSLRGRGYGYTF
>TRBV7-2|TRBJ1-3
CASSSLGSGTPGNTIYF
>TRBV7-8|TRBJ1-3
CASSLGGTGNTIYF
>TRBV29-1|TRBJ1-4
CSVVAGDRKLFF
>TRBV7-2|TRBJ2-5
CASSLTRGMETQYF
>TRBV6-5|TRBJ1-6
CASRPGQGISPLHF
>TRBV12-5|TRBJ1-1
CASGFTVGNTEAFF
>TRBV19|TRBJ2-1
CASRTGVRGRRNEQFF
>TRBV19|TRBJ1-2
CASSAGQGASGYTF
>TRBV2|TRBJ2-1
CASSAGLAEPLIREQFF
>TRBV6-5|TRBJ2-2
CASNLLGLGTGELFF
>TRBV5-6|TRBJ2-5
CASSLAEAGRTQETQYF
>TRBV19|TRBJ1-2
CASSSLGVNYGYTF
>TRBV19|TRBJ2-1
CASRGQGFYNEQFF
>TRBV6-5|TRBJ2-2
CASSYSSWSTGELFF
>TRBV2|TRBJ1-1
CASRQYGQGTTEAFF
>TRBV7-3|TRBJ1-2
CASSLTAGFYGYTF
>TRBV7-2|TRBJ2-7
CASSWDSPGPYEQYF
>TRBV5-1|TRBJ1-3
CASSLRSSGNTIYF
>TRBV2|TRBJ1-3
CASMLDRGSGNTIYF
>TRBV15|TRBJ2-5
CATSRNQGQETQYF
>TRBV5-1|TRBJ2-3
CASSYGWGVADTQYF
>TRBV5-6|TRBJ2-3
CASKDLAGGSTDTQYF
>TRBV2|TRBJ1-6
CASSSTGIGNSPLHF
>TRBV19|TRBJ1-2
CASMDREKIYGYTF
>TRBV30|TRBJ1-3
CAWKGAPSGNTIYF
>TRBV1|TRBJ1-2
CTSSQDKGGHGYTF
>TRBV9|TRBJ2-1
CASTPGTGTYNEQFF
>TRBV13|TRBJ1-1
CASSLVTGTEAFF
>TRBV30|TRBJ1-4
CATTRQGPNEKLFF
>TRBV27|TRBJ1-2
CASSLLGDRPNYGYTF
>TRBV29-1|TRBJ2-1
CSVDPSGGSNEQFF
>TRBV19|TRBJ2-1
CASSMGAGEQFF
>TRBV5-1|TRBJ2-1
CASSFRGALYNEQFF
>TRBV9|TRBJ1-1
CASSVTGENTEAFF
>TRBV30|TRBJ2-6
CAWSVSRQLFSGANVLTF
>TRBV7-2|TRBJ2-3
CASSLQGADTQYF
>TRBV6-5|TRBJ1-6
CASSYNRGNSPLHF
>TRBV7-2|TRBJ2-1
CASSSGGAVNEQFF
>TRBV20-1|TRBJ2-3
CSARLADTQYF
>TRBV6-5|TRBJ1-3
CASSLGGSSSGNTIYF
>TRBV5-8|TRBJ2-6
CASSLGGRFSGANVLTF
>TRBV5-1|TRBJ2-6
CASSSHSSGANVLTF
>TRBV4-3|TRBJ1-1
CASSHPTGGVKGATEAFF
>TRBV5-3|TRBJ1-2
CARPHLAGSGARVYGYTF
>TRBV5-4|TRBJ1-6
CASSRNRQLRIEPLHF
>TRBV6-6|TRBJ2-7
CASREGQHSYEQYF
>TRBV11-2|TRBJ1-1
CASSPRVPGNTEAFF
>TRBV19|TRBJ2-7
CASSPTDMNYEQYF
>TRBV11-1|TRBJ1-6
CASSGHLNSPLHF
>TRBV7-2|TRBJ2-1
CASSPRQGGNNEQFF
>TRBV18|TRBJ2-4
CASSLRGQDIQYF
>TRBV18|TRBJ1-2
CASSSGQGKTYGYTF
>TRBV29-1|TRBJ2-3
CSVRTSGGVRDTQYF
>TRBV5-4|TRBJ2-5
CASSRGTGQETQYF